A selection of T cell receptor beta chains follows, all from one sample in a study of shared clonotypes between healthy human individuals. Libraries were prepared by immunoSEQ multiplex PCR; TCRdb keeps only in-frame clonotypes and omits some of them. The sample lists some 1 million clones; about 75% were seen once. The source material was memory CD4+ T cells sorted from blood. These receptors were collected from a man aged 18 to 29 in good health. The CDR3 runs from the conserved cysteine through the conserved F or W. Each record gives: clone size, V gene, J gene, CDR3 protein. Expanded clones get a size class; other rows say once, few or many, or leave the size out.

abundance: -; v_gene: TRBV27; j_gene: TRBJ1-6; CDR3aa: CASSLYDRALVNSYNSPLHF
abundance: -; v_gene: TRBV28; j_gene: TRBJ1-1; CDR3aa: CASRGGGGWNTEAFF
abundance: few; v_gene: TRBV10-3; j_gene: TRBJ1-5; CDR3aa: CAISGDNQPQHF
abundance: -; v_gene: TRBV6-4; j_gene: TRBJ1-5; CDR3aa: CASRSRQGSQPQHF
abundance: once; v_gene: TRBV5-1; j_gene: TRBJ2-3; CDR3aa: CASSRVTSTDTQYF
abundance: few; v_gene: TRBV5-6; j_gene: TRBJ1-5; CDR3aa: CASSGGKGFGNQPQHF
abundance: -; v_gene: TRBV7-6; j_gene: TRBJ1-6; CDR3aa: CASSLEGRGTVSPLHF
abundance: -; v_gene: TRBV2; j_gene: TRBJ1-2; CDR3aa: CASRYWDGYTF
abundance: -; v_gene: TRBV6-5; j_gene: TRBJ1-2; CDR3aa: CASRRDRPNYGYTF
abundance: -; v_gene: TRBV2; j_gene: TRBJ1-2; CDR3aa: CASSKSGTSYGYTF
abundance: few; v_gene: TRBV9; j_gene: TRBJ2-5; CDR3aa: CASSVEGGAKQETQYF
abundance: -; v_gene: TRBV5-1; j_gene: TRBJ2-5; CDR3aa: CASSPRVQETQYF
abundance: few; v_gene: TRBV28; j_gene: TRBJ2-7; CDR3aa: CASSFSGTHEQYF
abundance: once; v_gene: TRBV30; j_gene: TRBJ2-1; CDR3aa: CAWTAVLAGYEQFF
abundance: once; v_gene: TRBV9; j_gene: TRBJ1-3; CDR3aa: CASSVGDGHSGNTIYF
abundance: -; v_gene: TRBV5-1; j_gene: TRBJ1-1; CDR3aa: CASSPSIVDTPRVAFF
abundance: -; v_gene: TRBV12-2; j_gene: TRBJ2-4; CDR3aa: CASSDREGGIQYF
abundance: -; v_gene: TRBV7-9; j_gene: TRBJ1-5; CDR3aa: CASSPGTVSNQPQHF